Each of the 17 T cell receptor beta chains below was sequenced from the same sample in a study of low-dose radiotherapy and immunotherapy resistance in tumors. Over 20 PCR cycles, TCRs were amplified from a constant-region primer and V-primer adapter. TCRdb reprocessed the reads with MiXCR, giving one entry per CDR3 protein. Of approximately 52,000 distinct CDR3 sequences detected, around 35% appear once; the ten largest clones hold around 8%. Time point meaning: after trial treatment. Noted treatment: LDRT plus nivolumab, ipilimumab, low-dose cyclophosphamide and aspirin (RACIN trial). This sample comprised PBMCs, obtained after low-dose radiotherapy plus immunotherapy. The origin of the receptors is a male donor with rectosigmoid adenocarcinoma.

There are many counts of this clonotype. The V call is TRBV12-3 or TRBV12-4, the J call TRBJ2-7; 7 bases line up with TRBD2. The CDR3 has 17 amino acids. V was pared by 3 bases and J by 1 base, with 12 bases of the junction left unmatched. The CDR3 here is CASSFTWGGRSSYEQYF. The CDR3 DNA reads TGTGCCAGCAGTTTCACTTGGGGGGGGAGATCGTCCTACGAGCAGTACTTC.

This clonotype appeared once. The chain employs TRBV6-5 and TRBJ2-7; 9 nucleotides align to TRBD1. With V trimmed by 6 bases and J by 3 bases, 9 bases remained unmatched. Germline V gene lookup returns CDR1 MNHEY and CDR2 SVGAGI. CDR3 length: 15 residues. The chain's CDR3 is CASRLNRGHNYEQYF. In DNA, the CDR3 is TGTGCCAGCAGATTAAACAGGGGGCACAACTACGAGCAGTACTTC.

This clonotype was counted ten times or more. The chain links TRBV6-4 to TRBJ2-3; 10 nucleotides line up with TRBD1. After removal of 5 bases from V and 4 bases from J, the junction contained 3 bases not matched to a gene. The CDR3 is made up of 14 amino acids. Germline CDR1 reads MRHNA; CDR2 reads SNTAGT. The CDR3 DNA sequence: TGTGCCAGCAGTTCCGGACAGGGGGCAGATACGCAGTATTTT. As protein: CASSSGQGADTQYF.

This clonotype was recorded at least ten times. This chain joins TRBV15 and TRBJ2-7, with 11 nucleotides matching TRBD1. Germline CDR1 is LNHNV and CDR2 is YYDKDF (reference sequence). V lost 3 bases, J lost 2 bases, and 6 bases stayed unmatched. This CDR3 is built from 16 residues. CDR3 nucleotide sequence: TGTGCCACCAGCAGTTTCTCGGGACAGGGGGCCTACGAGCAGTACTTC. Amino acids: CATSSFSGQGAYEQYF.

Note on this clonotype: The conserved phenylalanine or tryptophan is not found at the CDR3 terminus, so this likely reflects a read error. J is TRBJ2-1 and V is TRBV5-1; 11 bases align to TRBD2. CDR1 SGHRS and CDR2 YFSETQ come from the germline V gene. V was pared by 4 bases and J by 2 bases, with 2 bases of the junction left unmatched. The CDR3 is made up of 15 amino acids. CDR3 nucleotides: TGCGCCAGCAGCACGACTAGCGGGGCCTACAATGAGCAGTTCTCC. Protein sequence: CASSTTSGAYNEQFS.

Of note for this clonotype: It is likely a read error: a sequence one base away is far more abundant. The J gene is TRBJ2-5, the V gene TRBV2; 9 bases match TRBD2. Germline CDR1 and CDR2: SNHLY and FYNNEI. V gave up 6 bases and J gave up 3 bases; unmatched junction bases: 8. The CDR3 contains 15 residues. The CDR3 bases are TGTGCCAGCAGCTTAAAGCTAGCGGGAAAAGAGACCCAGTACTTC. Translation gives CASSLKLAGKETQYF.

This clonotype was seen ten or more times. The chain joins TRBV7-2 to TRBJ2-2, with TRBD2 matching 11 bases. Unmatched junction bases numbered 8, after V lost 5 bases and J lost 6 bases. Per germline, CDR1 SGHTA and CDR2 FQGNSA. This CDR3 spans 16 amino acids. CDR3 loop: CASSPLAGGPAGELFF. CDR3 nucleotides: TGTGCCAGCAGCCCTTTAGCGGGGGGGCCGGCCGGGGAGCTGTTTTTT.

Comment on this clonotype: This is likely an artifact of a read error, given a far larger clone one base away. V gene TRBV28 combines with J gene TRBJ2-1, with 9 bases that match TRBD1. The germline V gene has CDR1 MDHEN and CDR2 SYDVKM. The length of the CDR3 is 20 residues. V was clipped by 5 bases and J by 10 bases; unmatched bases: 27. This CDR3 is CASSPLVLALTGGYSYEQFF. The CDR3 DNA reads TGTGCCAGCAGTCCACTTGTCCTGGCCCTGACAGGGGGGTATAGCTACGAGCAGTTCTTC.

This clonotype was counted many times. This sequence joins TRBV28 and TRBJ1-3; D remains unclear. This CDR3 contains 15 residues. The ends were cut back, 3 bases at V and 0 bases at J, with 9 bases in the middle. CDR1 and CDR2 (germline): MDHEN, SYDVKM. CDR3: CASSFRPLSGNTIYF. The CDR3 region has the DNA TGTGCCAGCAGTTTTCGGCCTCTCTCTGGAAACACCATATATTTT.

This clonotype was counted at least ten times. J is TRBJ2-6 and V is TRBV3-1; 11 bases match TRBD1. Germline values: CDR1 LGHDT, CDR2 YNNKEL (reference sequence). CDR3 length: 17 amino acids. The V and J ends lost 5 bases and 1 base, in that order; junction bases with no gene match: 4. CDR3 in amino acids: CASSYGQGASGANVLTF. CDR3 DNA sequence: TGTGCCAGCAGCTACGGACAGGGGGCTTCTGGGGCCAACGTCCTGACTTTC. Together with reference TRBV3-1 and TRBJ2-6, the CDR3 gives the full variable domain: DTAVSQTPKYLVTQMGNDKSIKCEQNLGHDTMYWYKQDSKKFLKIMFSYNNKELIINETVPNRFSPKSPDKAHLNLHINSLELGDSAVYFCASSYGQGASGANVLTFGAGSRLTVL.

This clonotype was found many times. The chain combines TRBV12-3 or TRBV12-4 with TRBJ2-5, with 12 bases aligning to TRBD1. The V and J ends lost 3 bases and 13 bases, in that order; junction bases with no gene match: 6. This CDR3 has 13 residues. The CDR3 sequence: CASSLGQGADMYF. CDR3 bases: TGTGCCAGCAGTTTGGGACAGGGGGCGGACATGTACTTC.

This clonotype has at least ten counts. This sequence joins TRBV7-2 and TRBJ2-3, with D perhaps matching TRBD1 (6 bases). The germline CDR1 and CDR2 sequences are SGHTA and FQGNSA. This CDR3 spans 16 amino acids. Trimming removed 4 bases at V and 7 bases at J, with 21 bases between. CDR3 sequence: CASSSDPGVAVNTQYF. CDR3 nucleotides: TGTGCCAGCAGCTCCGATCCAGGGGTGGCCGTGAATACGCAGTATTTT.

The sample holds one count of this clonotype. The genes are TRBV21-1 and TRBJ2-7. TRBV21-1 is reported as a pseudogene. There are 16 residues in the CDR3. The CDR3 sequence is CASSKFGTPSSYEQYF. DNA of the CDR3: TGTGCCAGCAGCAAATTCGGAACACCCAGCTCCTACGAGCAGTACTTC.

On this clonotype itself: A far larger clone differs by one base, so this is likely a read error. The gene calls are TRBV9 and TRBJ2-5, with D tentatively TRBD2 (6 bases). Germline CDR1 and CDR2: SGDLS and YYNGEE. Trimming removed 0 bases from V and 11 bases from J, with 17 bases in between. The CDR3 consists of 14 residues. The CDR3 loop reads CASSVDGGSNEQYF. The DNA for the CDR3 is TGTGCCAGCAGCGTAGATGGAGGGAGCAATGAGCAGTACTTC.

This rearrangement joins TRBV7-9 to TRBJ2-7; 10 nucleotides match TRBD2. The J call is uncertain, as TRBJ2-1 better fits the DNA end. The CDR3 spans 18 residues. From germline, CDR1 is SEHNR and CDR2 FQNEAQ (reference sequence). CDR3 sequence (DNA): TGTGCCAGCAGCTTTACTAGCGGGGACCTCAGCTCCTACAATGAGCAGTTCTTC. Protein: CASSFTSGDLSSYNEQFF.

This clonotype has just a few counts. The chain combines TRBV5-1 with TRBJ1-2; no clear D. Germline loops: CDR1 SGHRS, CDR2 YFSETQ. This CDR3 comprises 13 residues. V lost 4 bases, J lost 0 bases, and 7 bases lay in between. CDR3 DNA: TGCGCCAGCAGCCAGGCAGCTAACTATGGCTACACCTTC. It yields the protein CASSQAANYGYTF.

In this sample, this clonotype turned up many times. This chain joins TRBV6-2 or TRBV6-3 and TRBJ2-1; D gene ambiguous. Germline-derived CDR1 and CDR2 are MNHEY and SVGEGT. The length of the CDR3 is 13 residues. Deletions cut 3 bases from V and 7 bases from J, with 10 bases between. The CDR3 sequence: CASSYMSSNEQFF. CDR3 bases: TGTGCCAGCAGTTATATGTCGAGTAATGAGCAGTTCTTC.